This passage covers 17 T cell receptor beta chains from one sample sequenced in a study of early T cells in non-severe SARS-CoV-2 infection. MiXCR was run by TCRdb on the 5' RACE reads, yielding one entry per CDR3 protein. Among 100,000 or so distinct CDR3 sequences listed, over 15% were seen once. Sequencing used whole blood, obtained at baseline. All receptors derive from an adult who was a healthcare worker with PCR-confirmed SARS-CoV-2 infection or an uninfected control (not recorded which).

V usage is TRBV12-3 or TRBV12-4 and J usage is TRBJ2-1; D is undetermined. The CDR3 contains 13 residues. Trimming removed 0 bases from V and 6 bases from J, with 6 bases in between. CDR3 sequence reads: CASSLAPSNEQFF. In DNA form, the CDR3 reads TGTGCCAGCAGTTTAGCACCCAGCAATGAGCAGTTCTTC.

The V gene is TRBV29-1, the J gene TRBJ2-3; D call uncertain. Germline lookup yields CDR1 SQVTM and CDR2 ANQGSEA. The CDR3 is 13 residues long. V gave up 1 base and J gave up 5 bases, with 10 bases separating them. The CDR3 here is CSVEVAIQDTQYF. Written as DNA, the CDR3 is TGCAGCGTTGAAGTGGCCATTCAAGATACGCAGTATTTT.

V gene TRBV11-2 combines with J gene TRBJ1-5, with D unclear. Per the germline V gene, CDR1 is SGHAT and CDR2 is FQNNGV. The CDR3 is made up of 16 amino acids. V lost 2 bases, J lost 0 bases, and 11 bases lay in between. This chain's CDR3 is CASSLNHLYSNQPQHF. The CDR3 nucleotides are TGTGCCAGCAGCTTAAACCATCTCTATAGCAATCAGCCCCAGCATTTT. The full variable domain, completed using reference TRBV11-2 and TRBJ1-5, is EAGVAQSPRYKIIEKRQSVAFWCNPISGHATLYWYQQILGQGPKLLIQFQNNGVVDDSQLPKDRFSAERLKGVDSTLKIQPAKLEDSAVYLCASSLNHLYSNQPQHFGDGTRLSIL.

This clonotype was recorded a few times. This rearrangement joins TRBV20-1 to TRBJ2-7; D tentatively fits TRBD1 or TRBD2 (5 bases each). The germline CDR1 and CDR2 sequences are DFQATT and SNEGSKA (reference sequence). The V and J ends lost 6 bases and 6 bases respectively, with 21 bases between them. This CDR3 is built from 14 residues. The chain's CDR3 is CSAHPGPLMSEQYF. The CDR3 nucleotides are TGCAGTGCCCACCCGGGACCCTTGATGTCCGAGCAGTACTTC.

The CDR3 DNA is TGTGCCAGCAGTCCACCTCGCCCGGTAGCGGGAGGGCCAGTGGCAGATACGCAGTATTTT. This translates into CASSPPRPVAGGPVADTQYF. V and J are TRBV28 and TRBJ2-3; 11 nucleotides agree with TRBD2. The germline V gene encodes CDR1 MDHEN and CDR2 SYDVKM. This CDR3 spans 20 amino acids. The V segment lost 5 bases and the J segment 4 bases; nucleotides outside the gene matches: 20.

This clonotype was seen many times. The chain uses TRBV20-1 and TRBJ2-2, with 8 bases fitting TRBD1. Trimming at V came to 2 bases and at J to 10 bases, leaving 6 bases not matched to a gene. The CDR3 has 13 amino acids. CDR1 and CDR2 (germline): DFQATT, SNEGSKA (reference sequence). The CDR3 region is CSARHSGGEELFF. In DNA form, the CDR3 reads TGCAGTGCTAGACACTCAGGGGGCGAGGAGCTGTTTTTT.

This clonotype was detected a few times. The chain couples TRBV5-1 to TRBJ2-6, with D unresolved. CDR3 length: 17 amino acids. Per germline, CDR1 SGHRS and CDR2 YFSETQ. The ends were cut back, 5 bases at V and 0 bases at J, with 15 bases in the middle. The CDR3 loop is CASSEFQLSSGANVLTF. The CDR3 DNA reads TGCGCCAGCAGTGAGTTTCAGCTAAGCTCTGGGGCCAACGTCCTGACTTTC. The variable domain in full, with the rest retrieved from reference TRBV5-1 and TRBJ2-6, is KAGVTQTPRYLIKTRGQQVTLSCSPISGHRSVSWYQQTPGQGLQFLFEYFSETQRNKGNFPGRFSGRQFSNSRSEMNVSTLELGDSALYLCASSEFQLSSGANVLTFGAGSRLTVL.

CDR3 sequence: CASSLPSGRGYNEQFF. CDR3 nucleotides: TGTGCCAGCAGCCTTCCGAGCGGGAGGGGATACAATGAGCAGTTCTTC. The J gene is TRBJ2-1, the V gene TRBV7-6, with 10 bases lining up with TRBD2. The CDR3 is made up of 16 amino acids. Germline V gene sequence: CDR1 SGHVS, CDR2 FNYEAQ. The J segment lost 4 bases and the V segment lost 5 bases, leaving 8 bases of the junction unmatched.

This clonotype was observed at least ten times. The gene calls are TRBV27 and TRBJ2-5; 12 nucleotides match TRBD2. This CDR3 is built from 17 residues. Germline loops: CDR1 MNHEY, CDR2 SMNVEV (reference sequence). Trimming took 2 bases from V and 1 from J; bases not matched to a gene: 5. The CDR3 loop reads CASSLRATSGSQETQYF. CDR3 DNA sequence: TGTGCCAGCAGTTTAAGGGCGACTAGCGGGAGCCAAGAGACCCAGTACTTC.

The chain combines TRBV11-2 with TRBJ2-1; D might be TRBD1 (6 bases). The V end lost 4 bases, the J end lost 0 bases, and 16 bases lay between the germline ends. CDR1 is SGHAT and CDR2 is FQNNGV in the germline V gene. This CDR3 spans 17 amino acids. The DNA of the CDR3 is TGTGCCAGCAGCTCCCTTGGGGGCGAGAGCTCCTACAATGAGCAGTTCTTC. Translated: CASSSLGGESSYNEQFF.

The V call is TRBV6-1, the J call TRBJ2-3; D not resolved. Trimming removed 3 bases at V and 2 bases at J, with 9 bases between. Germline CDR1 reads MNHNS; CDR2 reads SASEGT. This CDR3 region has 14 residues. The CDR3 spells CASSDYAHTDTQYF. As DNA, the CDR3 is TGTGCCAGCAGTGATTACGCTCACACAGATACGCAGTATTTT.

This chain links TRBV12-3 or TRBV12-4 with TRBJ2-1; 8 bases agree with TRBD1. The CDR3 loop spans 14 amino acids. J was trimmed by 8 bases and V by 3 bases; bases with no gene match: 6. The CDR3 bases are TGTGCCAGCAGTTTCCTGGACAGGGCTGATGAGCAGTTCTTC. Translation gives CASSFLDRADEQFF.

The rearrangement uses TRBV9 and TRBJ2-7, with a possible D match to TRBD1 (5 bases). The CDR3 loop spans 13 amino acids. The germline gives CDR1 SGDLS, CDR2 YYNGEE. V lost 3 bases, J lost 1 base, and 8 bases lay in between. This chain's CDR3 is CASSADSSYEQYF. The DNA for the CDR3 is TGTGCCAGCAGCGCAGACAGTTCCTACGAGCAGTACTTC.

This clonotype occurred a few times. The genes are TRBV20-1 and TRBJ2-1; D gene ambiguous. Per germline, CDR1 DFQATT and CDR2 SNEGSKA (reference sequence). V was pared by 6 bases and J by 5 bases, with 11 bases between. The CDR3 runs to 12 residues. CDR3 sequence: CSARRPNNEQFF. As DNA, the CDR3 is TGCAGTGCCCGAAGGCCGAACAATGAGCAGTTCTTC.

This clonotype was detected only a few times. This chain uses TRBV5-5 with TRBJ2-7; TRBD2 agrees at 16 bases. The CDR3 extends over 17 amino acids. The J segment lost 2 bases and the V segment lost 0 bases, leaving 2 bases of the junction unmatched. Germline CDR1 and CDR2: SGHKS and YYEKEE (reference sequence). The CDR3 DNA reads TGTGCCAGCAGCTTGGCCGGGACTAGCGGGAGGGCCTACGAGCAGTACTTC. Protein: CASSLAGTSGRAYEQYF. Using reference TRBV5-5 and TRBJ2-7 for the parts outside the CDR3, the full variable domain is DAGVTQSPTHLIKTRGQQVTLRCSPISGHKSVSWYQQVLGQGPQFIFQYYEKEERGRGNFPDRFSARQFPNYSSELNVNALLLGDSALYLCASSLAGTSGRAYEQYFGPGTRLTVT.

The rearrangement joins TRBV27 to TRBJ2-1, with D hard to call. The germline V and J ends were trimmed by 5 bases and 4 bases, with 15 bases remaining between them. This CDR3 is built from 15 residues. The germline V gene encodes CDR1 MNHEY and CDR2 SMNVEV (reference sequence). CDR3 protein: CASSPNSGDYNEQFF. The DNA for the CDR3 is TGTGCCAGCAGTCCTAACTCCGGAGATTACAATGAGCAGTTCTTC.

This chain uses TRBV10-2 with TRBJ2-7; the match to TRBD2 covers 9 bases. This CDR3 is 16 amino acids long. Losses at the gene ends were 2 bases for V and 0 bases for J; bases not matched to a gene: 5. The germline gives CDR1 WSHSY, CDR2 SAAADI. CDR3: CASSEHRLAASYEQYF. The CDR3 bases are TGCGCCAGCAGTGAGCATAGACTAGCGGCCTCCTACGAGCAGTACTTC.